The 9 T cell receptor beta chains in this list originate from one sample, sequenced in a study of PD-1 blockade in classical Hodgkin lymphoma. There was relapse after autologous stem cell transplantation in every patient, and there was variation in brentuximab vedotin exposure. From thawed PBMCs, CD4+ T cells were purified using magnetic negative selection. Assay used: immunoSEQ multiplex PCR; TCRdb lists only in-frame clones, some missing. The sample holds 7,000 to 8,000 clones, around 77% seen once. This material consisted of CD4+ T cells from blood, taken at baseline. The receptors were gathered from a human donor with classical Hodgkin lymphoma.

The chain joins TRBV18 to TRBJ1-1, with 7 bases identical to TRBD1. This CDR3 is built from 16 residues. V was clipped by 2 bases and J by 0 bases; unmatched bases: 6. Germline CDR1 is KGHSH and CDR2 is LQKENI. The CDR3 DNA follows: TGTGCCAGCTCACCAACGAGGACAGGTTTGAACACTGAAGCTTTCTTT. It codes for CASSPTRTGLNTEAFF.

Here the CDR3 reads CATHRGRGTGELFF. The CDR3 bases are TGTGCCACCCACAGGGGGCGTGGGACCGGGGAGCTGTTTTTT. V is TRBV10-3 and J is TRBJ2-2; 9 bases line up with TRBD1. Germline trimming cut 10 bases from V and 5 bases from J; bases unmatched to any gene: 8. CDR1 and CDR2 (germline): ENHRY, SYGVKD. The CDR3 length is 14 residues.

The V call is TRBV2, the J call TRBJ1-4; 7 bases agree with TRBD1. Germline CDR1 and CDR2: SNHLY and FYNNEI. After removal of 6 bases from V and 5 bases from J, the junction contained 9 bases not matched to a gene. CDR3 size: 15 residues. The CDR3 loop reads CASRWTGTENEKLFF. The DNA of the CDR3 is TGTGCCAGCAGGTGGACCGGGACAGAGAATGAAAAACTGTTTTTT.

This clone was counted a few times. The CDR3 bases are TGTGCCAGCAGTGGACTAGCGGGAGAAGTCTACAATGAGCAGTTCTTC. Its translation: CASSGLAGEVYNEQFF. V usage is TRBV9 and J usage is TRBJ2-1; 13 nucleotides match TRBD2. This CDR3 has 16 amino acids. V lost 5 bases, J lost 3 bases, and 5 bases stayed unmatched. Germline V gene sequence: CDR1 SGDLS, CDR2 YYNGEE.

This rearrangement joins TRBV19 to TRBJ1-5, with 7 nucleotides matching TRBD1. Germline-derived CDR1 and CDR2 are LNHDA and SQIVND (reference sequence). The CDR3 consists of 13 residues. V dropped 7 bases and J dropped 9; count of bases not matched to a gene: 9. CDR3: CASTPGGRRPQHF. CDR3 nucleotide sequence: TGTGCCAGTACTCCAGGGGGAAGGCGGCCCCAGCATTTT.

The chain joins TRBV29-1 to TRBJ2-3; 8 bases are a match to TRBD1. This CDR3 has 14 residues. The germline gives CDR1 SQVTM, CDR2 ANQGSEA. V shed 6 bases and J 0 bases; nucleotides not matched to a gene: 5. The CDR3 DNA reads TGCAGCGTCCGGACAGGGTCTAGCACAGATACGCAGTATTTT. Translated, it gives CSVRTGSSTDTQYF.

The gene calls are TRBV5-4 and TRBJ2-7; no clear D gene. The V gene's germline CDR1 is SGHNT and CDR2 YYREEE (reference sequence). Trimming took off 7 bases at V and 7 bases at J, with 12 bases between the two ends. The CDR3 spans 11 residues. For the CDR3, the DNA is TGTGCCAGCGGCAAAACGGGTGAGCAGTACTTC. Amino acids: CASGKTGEQYF.

The V call is TRBV10-3, the J call TRBJ1-1, with D tentatively TRBD1 (5 bases). V was clipped by 4 bases and J by 0 bases, with 15 bases between them. Germline assignment: CDR1 ENHRY and CDR2 SYGVKD. The CDR3 has 16 residues. CDR3 sequence reads: CAISARDRNMNTEAFF. The CDR3 nucleotides read TGTGCCATCAGTGCTCGCGACAGAAACATGAACACTGAAGCTTTCTTT.

This chain links TRBV2 with TRBJ1-1; D is unresolved. Germline V gene sequence: CDR1 SNHLY, CDR2 FYNNEI. V was shortened by 4 bases and J by 12 bases, with 15 bases between the two germline ends. The CDR3 is 12 amino acids. The CDR3 DNA is TGTGCCAGCAGTGGAGGTTGGGGTCCTACTTTCTTT. It is translated as CASSGGWGPTFF.